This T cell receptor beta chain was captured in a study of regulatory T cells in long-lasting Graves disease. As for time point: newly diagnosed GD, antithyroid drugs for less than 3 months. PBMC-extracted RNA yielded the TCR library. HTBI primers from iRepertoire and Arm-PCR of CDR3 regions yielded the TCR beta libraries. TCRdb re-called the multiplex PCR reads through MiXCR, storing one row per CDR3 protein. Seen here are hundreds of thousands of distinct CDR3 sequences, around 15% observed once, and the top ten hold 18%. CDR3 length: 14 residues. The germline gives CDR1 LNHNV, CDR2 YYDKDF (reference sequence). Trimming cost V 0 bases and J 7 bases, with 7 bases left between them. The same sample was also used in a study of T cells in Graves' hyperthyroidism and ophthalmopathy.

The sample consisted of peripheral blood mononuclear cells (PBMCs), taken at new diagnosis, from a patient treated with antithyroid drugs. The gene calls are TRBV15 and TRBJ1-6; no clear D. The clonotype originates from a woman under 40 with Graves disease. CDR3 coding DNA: TGTGCCACCAGCAGAGACAGTCTAAATTCACCCCTCCACTTT. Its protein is CATSRDSLNSPLHF.